The sequence of this T cell receptor (beta chain) was determined in a study of identical twins (dated by TCRdb to the mid-2010s). Background for the entire study: TCR alpha and beta repertoires from monozygotic twins, unrelated adults of various ages and cord blood were deep-sequenced to test whether fetal clonotypes persist. Replicate twin experiments were performed at different times using different library preparation protocols to rule out contamination.

The receptor library was made with 5' RACE. For sequencing, an Illumina HiSeq 2000 was employed. A universal primer binding site was added through template switching, and the final cDNA carried a unique molecular identifier so that TCR cDNA molecules could be counted accurately. Specific primers in the conserved constant-segment region were used to synthesize first-strand cDNA for TCR alpha and beta chains. To control for contamination, every cDNA library carried two barcodes: a SMART-Mk sample barcode plus Illumina barcodes. TruSeq adapter sequences along with Illumina sample barcodes were introduced in two successive PCR steps. The TCR alpha and beta cDNA libraries were sequenced on the Illumina HiSeq platform using custom primers. The authors processed their data as follows. MiGEC was used to process raw reads and extract unique molecular identifiers, and MiXCR was used to find CDR3 positions. Recombination models were inferred per individual with the repgenHMM and IGoR tools using an EM algorithm. The analysis of shared clonotypes was done with the tcR package in R, with sharing normalized by the product of cloneset sizes. Out-of-frame nonproductive sequences were analyzed to study raw recombination free of thymic and clonal selection effects. TCRdb reworked the public reads: Q25 trimming with fastp, MiXCR clone assembly, productive beta chains retained. Records with the same CDR3 protein are collapsed into one entry carrying the most frequent genes and DNA. Clone size and V and J calls follow TCRdb, not the original study. The sample has more than 1.5 million distinct CDR3 sequences on record, under 35% of them singletons. The ten largest clones capture more than 0.25% of the sample.

All donors were healthy Caucasians. The paper as a whole reports these results and caveats: Abundant cord blood beta clonotypes had fewer insertions, young adult naive repertoires showed a similar but weaker trend, and memory repertoires showed no such trend. A weaker excess of twin sharing was found in beta out-of-frame sequences because the signal-to-noise ratio was lowered by fewer shared sequences. Out-of-frame TCR alpha sharing in monozygotic twins was systematically underestimated by recombination models, whereas sharing between unrelated individuals was in agreement with the recombination models. Zero-insertion analyses could be partly confounded by invariant T cells such as MAIT and iNKT, though diverse VJ usage argued against such confounding for most clonotypes. Conclusions relied on cross-sectional statistical analysis, since the same donors could not be followed over many years. Out-of-frame TCR alpha sequences shared between twins showed an excess of low generation-probability sequences compared with coincidental sharing between unrelated individuals.

For this clonotype: The antigen this receptor binds is unknown. No base qualities exist here, and no much larger clone lies one base off it.

The germline V gene specifies SGHRS as CDR1 and YFSETQ as CDR2. A distance of 17 bases separates the germline ends of V and J, which lose 2 bases and 5 bases respectively. The CDR3 runs 16 residues from the cysteine to the phenylalanine. CDR3 DNA is the only sequence kept; it has 48 bases, read in frame from the first base. The receptor was isolated from a newborn girl in good health. The sequence joins TRBV5-1 to TRBJ2-1; no D gene can be assigned with confidence. The sequenced material came from cord blood. The sequenced DNA is TGCGCCAGCAGCTTCACCGAGCGAGAAAGTCACAATGAGCAGTTCTTC. Protein translation: CASSFTERESHNEQFF. Here the CDR3 is joined to the reference TRBV5-1 and TRBJ2-1 genes, and the full variable domain is: KAGVTQTPRYLIKTRGQQVTLSCSPISGHRSVSWYQQTPGQGLQFLFEYFSETQRNKGNFPGRFSGRQFSNSRSEMNVSTLELGDSALYLCASSFTERESHNEQFFGPGTRLTVL.